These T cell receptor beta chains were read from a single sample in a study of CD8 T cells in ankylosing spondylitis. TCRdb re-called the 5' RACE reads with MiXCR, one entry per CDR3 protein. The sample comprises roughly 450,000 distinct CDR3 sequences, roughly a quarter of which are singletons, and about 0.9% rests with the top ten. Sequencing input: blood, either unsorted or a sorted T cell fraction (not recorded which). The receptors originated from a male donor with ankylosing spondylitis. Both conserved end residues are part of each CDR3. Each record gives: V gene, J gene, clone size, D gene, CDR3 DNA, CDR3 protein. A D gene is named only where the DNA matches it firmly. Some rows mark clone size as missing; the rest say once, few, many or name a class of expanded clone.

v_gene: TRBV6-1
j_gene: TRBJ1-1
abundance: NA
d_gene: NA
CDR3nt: TGTGCCAGCACCCCCCACAGGGCCTCTGGGAACACTGAAGCTTTCTTT
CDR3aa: CASTPHRASGNTEAFF

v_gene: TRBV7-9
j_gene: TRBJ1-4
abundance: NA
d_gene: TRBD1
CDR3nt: TGTGCCATTCAGGGGGCCACTAATGAAAAACTGTTTTTT
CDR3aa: CAIQGATNEKLFF

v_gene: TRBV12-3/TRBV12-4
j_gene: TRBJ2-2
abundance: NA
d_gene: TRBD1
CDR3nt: TGTGCCAGCAGGATGACAGGGGTAAACACCGGGGAGCTGTTTTTT
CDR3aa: CASRMTGVNTGELFF

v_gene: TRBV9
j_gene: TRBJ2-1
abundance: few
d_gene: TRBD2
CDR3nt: TGTGCCAGCAGCGGGACTAGCGGGCCCTACAATGAGCAGTTCTTC
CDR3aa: CASSGTSGPYNEQFF

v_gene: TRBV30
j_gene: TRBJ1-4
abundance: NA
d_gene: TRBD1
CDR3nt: TGTGCCTGGGGGACAGGGACTAGTGAAAAACTGTTTTTT
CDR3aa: CAWGTGTSEKLFF

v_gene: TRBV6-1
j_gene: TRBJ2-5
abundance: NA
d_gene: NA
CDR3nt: TGTGCCAGCAGTGATTGGGACGTGGCAGGGAAGGCGGTGGAGACCCAGTACTTC
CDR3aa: CASSDWDVAGKAVETQYF

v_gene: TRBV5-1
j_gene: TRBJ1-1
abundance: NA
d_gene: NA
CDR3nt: TGCGCCAGCAGCTTGCGAGCAAACCCAGTGAACACTGAAGCTTTCTTT
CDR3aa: CASSLRANPVNTEAFF

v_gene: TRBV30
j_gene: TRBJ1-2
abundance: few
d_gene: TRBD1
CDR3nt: TGTGCCTGGAGTCTCGAGCTGGGACAGAACTATGGCTACACCTTC
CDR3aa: CAWSLELGQNYGYTF

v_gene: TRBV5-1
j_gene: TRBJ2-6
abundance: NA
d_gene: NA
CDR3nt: TGCGCCAGCAGCCAGAGCGGGTCCGCTGGGGCCAACGTCCTGACTTTC
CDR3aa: CASSQSGSAGANVLTF

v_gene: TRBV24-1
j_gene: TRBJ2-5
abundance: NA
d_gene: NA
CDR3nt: TGTGCCACCCAGGACAGACAGACCCAGTACTTC
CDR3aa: CATQDRQTQYF

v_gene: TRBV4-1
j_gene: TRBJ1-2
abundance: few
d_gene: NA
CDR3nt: TGCGCCAGCAGCCAAGATCCAGGAGCTAACTATGGCTACACCTTC
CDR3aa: CASSQDPGANYGYTF

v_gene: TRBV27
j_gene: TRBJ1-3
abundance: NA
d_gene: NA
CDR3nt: TGTGCCAGCAGTTTATCGGGAACTGGAAACACCATATATTTT
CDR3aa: CASSLSGTGNTIYF